This is a list of T cell receptor beta chains from one sample in a study of control samples from healthy donors and cancer patients. TCRdb keeps only in-frame clones here, not all; method: immunoSEQ multiplex PCR. This specimen shows fewer than 250,000 clones; the ten leading clones hold 2% to 2.5%. The sample consisted of blood. Receptors originate from a woman in her twenties or thirties in good health. Each CDR3 is given with its conserved first and last residue. A D gene is named only where the DNA matches it firmly.

V: TRBV27
D: -
J: TRBJ1-1
DNA: TGTGCCAGCAGGGCGCAGTCACAAATGAACACTGAAGCTTTCTTT
CDR3: CASRAQSQMNTEAFF

V: TRBV18
D: -
J: TRBJ2-7
DNA: TGTGCCAGCTCACCATGGGGGGACGAGCAGTACTTC
CDR3: CASSPWGDEQYF

V: TRBV27
D: TRBD1
J: TRBJ1-6
DNA: TGTGCCAGCAGTAAGGGACAGGGAGGGTCACCCCTCCACTTT
CDR3: CASSKGQGGSPLHF

V: TRBV5-1
D: -
J: TRBJ2-7
DNA: TGCGCCAGCAGCTTGTTCGGGACTCAAAATTACGAGCAGTACTTC
CDR3: CASSLFGTQNYEQYF

V: TRBV6-1
D: -
J: TRBJ2-7
DNA: TGTGCCAGCAGTGAAGCCCACCGCCTTTTGACAGCAAGGCTAGGACATACCTACGAGCAGTACTTC
CDR3: CASSEAHRLLTARLGHTYEQYF

V: TRBV7-8
D: -
J: TRBJ1-1
DNA: TGTGCCAGCAGCTTGTTTCCTTTCCGAGGCACTGAAGCTTTCTTT
CDR3: CASSLFPFRGTEAFF

V: TRBV18
D: TRBD1
J: TRBJ1-2
DNA: TGTGCCAGCTCAAACCGGGACAGCTATGGCTACACCTTC
CDR3: CASSNRDSYGYTF

V: TRBV19
D: -
J: TRBJ2-6
DNA: TGTGCCAGTAGTACGGCCGGACAGCAAATTTCTGGGGCCAACGTCCTGACTTTC
CDR3: CASSTAGQQISGANVLTF

V: TRBV6-1
D: -
J: TRBJ2-3
DNA: TGTGCCAGCAGTGAAGGGTGGGACACAGATACGCAGTATTTT
CDR3: CASSEGWDTDTQYF

V: TRBV29-1
D: -
J: TRBJ1-4
DNA: TGCAGCGTTGTCACTGTGTTTAATGAAAAACTGTTTTTT
CDR3: CSVVTVFNEKLFF

V: TRBV7-9
D: -
J: TRBJ1-4
DNA: TGTGCCAGCAGCTTTCCGGGCAGCTCAAATGAAAAACTGTTTTTT
CDR3: CASSFPGSSNEKLFF

V: TRBV15
D: TRBD1
J: TRBJ1-1
DNA: TGTGCCACCAGCAGGACAGGGGGAGCTAAAGCTTTCTTT
CDR3: CATSRTGGAKAFF

V: TRBV11-2
D: -
J: TRBJ2-7
DNA: TGTGCCAGCAGCCTCTCGGCCCACTACGAGCAGTACTTC
CDR3: CASSLSAHYEQYF